A selection of T cell receptor beta chains follows, all from one sample in a study of cytomegalovirus exposure and HLA in healthy donors. Libraries were prepared by immunoSEQ multiplex PCR; TCRdb keeps only in-frame clonotypes and omits some of them. The sample contains around 200,000 clones, 65% to 85% of which appear only once. Specimen: PBMCs. All receptors derive from a man aged 50 to 59 in good health and CMV-seronegative. CDR3s include the opening cysteine and the closing phenylalanine or tryptophan. D genes are given only for firm matches. Only part of the rows carry a size: once, few, many, or a class if the clone is expanded.

>TRBV7-6|TRBJ2-2|NA|TRBD1
TGTGCCAGCAGCTTCCCAGGGGGCAGGGCCGGGGAGCTGTTTTTT
CASSFPGGRAGELFF
>TRBV5-1|TRBJ2-5|NA|NA
TGCGCCAGCAGCTCACTTGAGACCCAGTACTTC
CASSSLETQYF
>TRBV6-5|TRBJ1-4|NA|NA
TGTGCCAGCAGTTACGAAGGGAGAGGTGAAAAACTGTTTTTT
CASSYEGRGEKLFF
>TRBV11-3|TRBJ1-1|once|NA
TGTGCCAGCAGCTTAGTAGTGAACACTGAAGCTTTCTTT
CASSLVVNTEAFF
>TRBV18|TRBJ2-3|NA|NA
TGTGCCAGCTCGATCGCCCAGGATACGCAGTATTTT
CASSIAQDTQYF
>TRBV5-1|TRBJ2-5|NA|NA
TGCGCCAGCAGCTCCGGCGGACAGAGTCAAGAGACCCAGTACTTC
CASSSGGQSQETQYF
>TRBV18|TRBJ1-4|NA|TRBD1
TGTGCCAGCTCACACGGACAGGCTGATAATGAAAAACTGTTTTTT
CASSHGQADNEKLFF
>TRBV27|TRBJ2-7|NA|NA
TGTGCCAGCACGGTATTACGGGACGAGCAGTACTTC
CASTVLRDEQYF
>TRBV5-8|TRBJ1-2|NA|NA
TGTGCCAGCAGCTTGAGCAGGGCGGTTGGCTACACCTTC
CASSLSRAVGYTF
>TRBV21-1|TRBJ1-1|once|NA
TGTGCCAGCAGCAAAGGGGCGAGGAACACTGAAGCTTTCTTT
CASSKGARNTEAFF
>TRBV7-6|TRBJ1-1|NA|NA
TGTGCCAGCAGCCGAGTACAGGGTGGCACTGAAGCTTTCTTT
CASSRVQGGTEAFF
>TRBV18|TRBJ2-2|NA|NA
TGTGCCAGCTCACCCCGGACTACGAACACCGGGGAGCTGTTTTTT
CASSPRTTNTGELFF
>TRBV7-8|TRBJ2-5|NA|NA
TGTGCCAGCAGCTTAGGTAGTTGGGAGCAGTACTTC
CASSLGSWEQYF
>TRBV7-2|TRBJ1-5|once|NA
TGTGCCAGCAGCTTTCTCGCCCAGGTTAATCAGCCCCAGCATTTT
CASSFLAQVNQPQHF
>TRBV7-2|TRBJ1-1|NA|TRBD1
TGTGCCAGCAGCATGGGACAGAGGCCGGGGTCTGAAGCTTTCTTT
CASSMGQRPGSEAFF
>TRBV7-9|TRBJ2-5|NA|TRBD2
TGTGCCAGCAGCCCGGGACTAGCGGGGAAGCAAGAGACCCAGTACTTC
CASSPGLAGKQETQYF
>TRBV18|TRBJ1-4|NA|TRBD1
TGTGCCAGCTCACCAGGACAGGGGAGCGAAAAACTGTTTTTT
CASSPGQGSEKLFF
>TRBV4-1|TRBJ2-2|NA|NA
TGCGCCAGCAGCCTCTCCCGAGGGGGGGGCCCCACCGGGGAGCTGTTTTTT
CASSLSRGGGPTGELFF
>TRBV20-1|TRBJ1-2|NA|TRBD1
TGCAGTGCTGAAGACAGGGCCGGCTACACCTTC
CSAEDRAGYTF
>TRBV27|TRBJ1-6|NA|TRBD1
TGTGCCAGCCGGGGGGACAGGGGTGATTCACCCCTCCACTTT
CASRGDRGDSPLHF
>TRBV2|TRBJ2-1|once|NA
TGTGCCAGCAGTTCAAGGGGTGAAGGTGATGAGCAGTTCTTC
CASSSRGEGDEQFF
>TRBV19|TRBJ2-1|NA|TRBD2
TGTGCCAGTAGTATTTTAGCGGGGTTAGTCTACAATGAGCAGTTCTTC
CASSILAGLVYNEQFF